One and the same sample provided the 5 T cell receptor beta chains below, sequenced in a study of spatial heterogeneity in lung cancer. The time point denotes: sample taken at primary tumor resection. Points from the study as a whole: Within tumors, counts of expanded alpha and beta TCRs tracked tumor mutation counts.

The antigens of these receptors remain unknown. TCRdb independently ran MiXCR on the 5' RACE reads; one entry per CDR3 protein. The sample has fewer than 20,000 distinct CDR3 sequences, approximately 6.8% seen once. Sample: lung tumor tissue, taken at surgery. Source of these receptors: a female donor with early-stage non-small cell lung cancer.

This clonotype was observed a handful of times. Little can be read into the size of this beta chain, an off-target read in a library designed for alpha chains. The chain carries TRBV7-6 and TRBJ2-6; TRBD1 matches at 9 bases. The V and J ends lost 5 bases and 0 bases, in that order; junction bases with no gene match: 5. This CDR3 comprises 17 residues. From germline, CDR1 is SGHVS and CDR2 FNYEAQ. The CDR3 nucleotides are TGTGCCAGCAGCCAGACAGGGGGAAACTCTGGGGCCAACGTCCTGACTTTC. Its protein is CASSQTGGNSGANVLTF.

At least ten counts were recorded for this clonotype. Within a library made for alpha chains, this beta chain is off target, and its count is uninformative. The rearrangement joins TRBV18 to TRBJ2-7; a possible D gene is TRBD1 (5 bases). The V end was cut by 0 bases, the J end by 6 bases, with 12 bases between. Germline loops: CDR1 KGHSH, CDR2 LQKENI. The CDR3 covers 14 residues. The CDR3 region is CASSPPDRGPEQYF. Here the CDR3 DNA reads TGTGCCAGCTCACCACCGGATAGGGGCCCCGAGCAGTACTTC.

There are many counts of this clonotype. For a library built for alpha chains, this beta chain is a stray read; little rests on its size. This chain uses TRBV7-8 with TRBJ2-7; D unresolved. Per germline, CDR1 SGHVS and CDR2 FQNEAQ. The CDR3 is made up of 15 amino acids. The germline V and J ends were trimmed by 2 bases and 0 bases, with 11 bases remaining between them. The CDR3 sequence: CASSLWAVSSYEQYF. DNA of the CDR3: TGTGCCAGCAGCTTATGGGCAGTGAGCTCCTACGAGCAGTACTTC.

This clonotype is medium-sized within its sample. This beta chain is an off-target read within a library intended for alpha chains, so its frequency means little. The rearrangement links TRBV12-3 or TRBV12-4 to TRBJ2-2; D uncertain. V was trimmed by 2 bases and J by 6 bases, leaving 7 bases between them. The CDR3 consists of 13 residues. CDR3 nucleotides: TGTGCCAGCAGTTTAAGCGTCCCCGGGGAGCTGTTTTTT. Translated, it gives CASSLSVPGELFF.

On this clonotype itself: The junction departs from germline at one end; a sequencing error may be responsible. Because this beta chain is a stray read in a library intended to capture alpha chains, its abundance should not be given much weight. The chain joins TRBV28 to TRBJ2-7, with D possibly called TRBD1 or TRBD2 (7 bases each). This CDR3 comprises 14 residues. CDR1 and CDR2 from the germline V gene are MDHEN and SYDVKM. CDR3 DNA: TGTACCAGCAGGGGGGGGACGGATCTCTACGAGCAGTACTTC. It is translated as CTSRGGTDLYEQYF.